This T cell receptor (beta chain) originates from a study of T cells in narcolepsy. Study-level background: Donors had narcolepsy type 1 or type 2, or were healthy controls.

Study-wide results and limits: Healthy controls reportedly lacked the autoreactive clonotypes serially found in patients' blood. Comparing one patient's CSF and blood CD4+ clonotypes highlighted HCRT- and TRIB2-specific autoreactive clonotypes.

Trimming left V 7 bases short and J 3 bases short, with 12 bases between. Per germline, CDR1 ENHRY and CDR2 SYGVKD. The CDR3 consists of 13 residues. The data were produced by immunoSEQ multiplex PCR, yet TCRdb's version contains in-frame clones alone and is incomplete. This table has fewer than 40,000 clones, roughly four fifths appearing once. On this clone: What it binds is unknown.

The clonotype comes from a human donor in good health. Sequenced input: memory (CD45RA-) CD4+ T cells from blood. The chain recombines TRBV10-3 with TRBJ1-1, with D hard to call. CDR3 bases: TGTGCCATCAACCCTCGGGAGGACACTGAAGCTTTCTTT. Translating gives CAINPREDTEAFF.